The rows below give T cell receptor beta chains drawn from one sample of a study of shared clonotypes between healthy human individuals. Clones were sequenced by immunoSEQ multiplex PCR, and TCRdb holds only the in-frame ones, with some missing. Counted here are 740,000 or so clones, 55% to 85% occurring once; the ten biggest clones make up 1.5% to 2%. Material for sequencing was memory CD4+ T cells sorted from blood. These receptors came from a young woman in good health. Each CDR3 is given without its conserved first and last residue.

ASSESWTGGGYT	TRBV25-1	TRBJ1-2
AWSEQGTGTQF	TRBV30	TRBJ2-1
ASSYLQGSGAEQY	TRBV5-6	NA
ATRAVERGETQY	TRBV19	TRBJ2-5
ASSPPGGKTVTEAF	TRBV7-9	TRBJ1-1
ASSLIGGGNTGELF	TRBV5-6	TRBJ2-2
ASSLALAQETQY	TRBV11-2	TRBJ2-5
ASSGMGLAGGDEQF	TRBV19	TRBJ2-1
ASSTTGVNTEAF	TRBV7-9	TRBJ1-1
ASSLNLRMIGDTQY	TRBV13	TRBJ2-3
ASSEGKIAVDTQY	TRBV2	TRBJ2-3
ASSSPGTGVAKNIQY	TRBV28	TRBJ2-4
ASSLTGIYGYT	TRBV5-6	TRBJ1-2
AWSVNAGTGGYT	TRBV30	TRBJ1-2
SVVSDYEQY	TRBV29-1	NA
AWASGSGANVLT	TRBV30	TRBJ2-6
ASSSTEGLAGGDEQF	TRBV18	TRBJ2-1
ASSLVRDSYNSPLH	TRBV28	TRBJ1-6
SVTTDTYGYT	TRBV29-1	TRBJ1-2
SERLAGGNEQF	TRBV29-1	TRBJ2-1
ASSLAGGVRYEQY	TRBV11-2	TRBJ2-7
ASSLAAVTGELF	TRBV5-1	TRBJ2-2
ASSISQAYEQY	TRBV19	TRBJ2-7
ASSQEILQGNTEAF	TRBV4-1	TRBJ1-1
ASSSLMRNTGELF	TRBV7-2	TRBJ2-2
ASSESVPKGATEAF	TRBV6-1	TRBJ1-1
ASTLESGVNYGYT	TRBV2	TRBJ1-2